This TCR beta chain was found in a study of siplizumab effects on memory and regulatory T cells. The table lists this clone with a few counts. As yet, its antigen is unknown. CDR3 size: 14 residues. CDR1 and CDR2 (germline): SGHTA, FQGTGA. Losses at the gene ends were 5 bases for V and 8 bases for J; bases not matched to a gene: 3. Assayed TCR templates numbered about 10^5 for each sample. TCRdb's table, derived via immunoSEQ multiplex PCR, lists solely in-frame clones and lacks some. The sample contains about 100,000 clones, around 90% of which appear only once. Study outcomes and limitations: A mean of around 65% of mappable alloreactive CD4+ clones were Treg-derived with siplizumab, compared with 25% to 30% in controls.

The chain is built from TRBV7-3 and TRBJ1-6; 10 bases fit TRBD1. The specimen sequenced was CD4+ T cells sorted from blood. This receptor was taken from a human donor in good health. The CDR3 coding sequence is TGTGCCAGCAGCGCCGGGACAGGGGATTCACCCCTCCACTTT. Translating it yields CASSAGTGDSPLHF.